Described below is a single TCR beta chain sequence and its context. Clones were read by immunoSEQ multiplex PCR, and TCRdb kept only the in-frame ones, dropping some. The repertoire holds tens of thousands of clones, with 88% as singletons. This entry belongs to a study of blood T cell repertoires in COVID-19. The CDR3 consists of 15 residues. Germline V lookup: CDR1 ENHRY, CDR2 SYGVKD. V was clipped by 4 bases and J by 8 bases; unmatched bases: 5. The specimen was peripheral blood. The receptor's source is a human donor in a cohort sampled during active COVID-19. V usage is TRBV10-3 and J usage is TRBJ2-1, with 13 bases aligning to TRBD2. Written as DNA, the CDR3 is TGTGCCATCAGTGCGGGGACTAGCGGGATCGATGAGCAGTTCTTC. This gives the protein CAISAGTSGIDEQFF.